These 14 T cell receptor beta chains were sequenced from one sample in a study of graft-versus-host responses after intestinal transplantation. The protocol was immunoSEQ multiplex PCR, while the TCRdb copy is restricted to in-frame clones and leaves out a portion. Here the sample spans roughly 99,000 clones, more than 75% being singletons. The specimen was PBMCs, collected 255 days after intestinal transplant. The receptors stem from a human patient who received an intestinal transplant, so some T cells may come from the graft donor.

The chain employs TRBV14 and TRBJ1-3; possibly TRBD1 for D (6 bases). Germline V gene sequence: CDR1 SGHDN, CDR2 FVKESK. This CDR3 contains 17 residues. V was pared by 0 bases and J by 2 bases, with 14 bases between. The CDR3 DNA reads TGTGCCAGCAGCCAAGATGCCATCTGGACAGCTGGAAACACCATATATTTT. It is translated as CASSQDAIWTAGNTIYF. The full variable domain, with the rest looked up from reference TRBV14 and TRBJ1-3, is EAGVTQFPSHSVIEKGQTVTLRCDPISGHDNLYWYRRVMGKEIKFLLHFVKESKQDESGMPNNRFLAERTGGTYSTLKVQPAELEDSGVYFCASSQDAIWTAGNTIYFGEGSWLTVV.

The V and J genes are TRBV27 and TRBJ1-5; D is unclear. V lost 0 bases and J lost 4, with 7 bases in between. The CDR3 sequence is 14 residues long. Per the germline V gene, CDR1 is MNHEY and CDR2 is SMNVEV (reference sequence). CDR3 protein: CASSLSGGNQPQHF. The CDR3, as DNA: TGTGCCAGCAGTTTATCAGGAGGGAATCAGCCCCAGCATTTT.

A single count supports this clone. The J gene is TRBJ2-3, the V gene TRBV29-1, with 8 nucleotides matching TRBD2. CDR1 is SQVTM and CDR2 is ANQGSEA in the germline V gene. V was pared by 6 bases and J by 2 bases, with 10 bases of the junction left unmatched. The CDR3 is made up of 15 amino acids. CDR3 bases: TGCAGCGTCCAAGGCCCGGGGGGGCCCACAGATACGCAGTATTTT. Translated: CSVQGPGGPTDTQYF.

The rearrangement uses TRBV10-3 and TRBJ2-5; D may be TRBD2 (5 bases). Germline V CDR1 and CDR2: ENHRY, SYGVKD. V lost 8 bases, J lost 10 bases, and 14 bases lay in between. CDR3 size: 11 residues. The CDR3 spells CAIPHFSDQYF. The CDR3 DNA reads as TGTGCCATCCCCCACTTTAGCGACCAGTACTTC.

J is TRBJ2-3 and V is TRBV19; 8 bases align to TRBD2. The germline gives CDR1 LNHDA, CDR2 SQIVND (reference sequence). V gave up 6 bases and J gave up 1 base; unmatched junction bases: 0. This CDR3 comprises 13 residues. CDR3 in amino acids: CASRTSGTDTQYF. The CDR3 DNA is TGTGCCAGTAGGACTAGCGGCACAGATACGCAGTATTTT.

The gene calls are TRBV6-1 and TRBJ2-7, with 8 nucleotides matching TRBD1. The V gene end was trimmed by 4 bases and the J gene end by 6 bases; junction bases not matched to a gene: 8. In germline, CDR1 is MNHNS, CDR2 SASEGT. This CDR3 has 14 amino acids. This CDR3 reads CASSARDRSVEQYF. The CDR3 region has the DNA TGTGCCAGCAGTGCCAGGGACAGGTCTGTCGAGCAGTACTTC.

The genes are TRBV28 and TRBJ2-7; no definite D call. The V gene lost 3 bases and the J gene lost 3 bases, with 12 bases spanning the gap. Germline V lookup: CDR1 MDHEN, CDR2 SYDVKM. CDR3 length: 14 residues. CDR3 in amino acids: CASSLSRVDYEQYF. The CDR3 DNA follows: TGTGCCAGCAGTTTGTCTCGGGTCGACTACGAGCAGTACTTC.

This chain links TRBV6-6 with TRBJ2-7; 7 bases map to TRBD1. The CDR3 sequence is 14 residues long. V lost 2 bases and J lost 5; bases outside the gene matches: 6. Germline assignment: CDR1 MNHNY and CDR2 SVGAGI (reference sequence). As DNA, the CDR3 is TGTGCCAGCAGTTACGATGCAGGGGGTGACGAGCAGTACTTC. Amino acids: CASSYDAGGDEQYF.

This clone showed up just once. This chain joins TRBV5-1 and TRBJ1-2; 7 bases are a match to TRBD1. With V trimmed by 4 bases and J by 2 bases, 11 bases remained unmatched. CDR1 and CDR2 (germline): SGHRS, YFSETQ. This CDR3 region has 16 residues. CDR3 region: CASSPTGQSLNYGYTF. Here the CDR3 DNA reads TGCGCCAGCAGCCCAACGGGACAGTCCCTGAACTATGGCTACACCTTC.

The chain is built from TRBV7-9 and TRBJ2-3; no reliable D call. CDR3 length: 15 residues. Germline-derived CDR1 and CDR2 are SEHNR and FQNEAQ (reference sequence). Trimming cost V 5 bases and J 4 bases, with 16 bases left between them. CDR3: CASSHRSPRADTQYF. The DNA of the CDR3 is TGTGCCAGCAGCCACCGTTCCCCAAGGGCAGATACGCAGTATTTT.

DNA of the CDR3: TGTGCCATCAGTGAAGGGGTAGGCAATCAGCCCCAGCATTTT. Encoded protein: CAISEGVGNQPQHF. This chain joins TRBV10-3 and TRBJ1-5; a weak D match, TRBD1 (5 bases). V was clipped by 3 bases and J by 2 bases, with 8 bases between them. Germline CDR1 ENHRY, CDR2 SYGVKD. The CDR3 extends over 14 amino acids.

This clone was picked up a small number of times. The rearrangement links TRBV7-9 to TRBJ2-2; D not resolved. V lost 0 bases to trimming and J lost 3 bases, with 8 bases between them. This CDR3 contains 15 residues. Germline V gene sequence: CDR1 SEHNR, CDR2 FQNEAQ (reference sequence). CDR3 residues: CASSLAGPDTGELFF. The CDR3 DNA is TGTGCCAGCAGCTTAGCCGGACCCGACACCGGGGAGCTGTTTTTT.

V usage is TRBV11-2 and J usage is TRBJ1-2; 8 bases are a match to TRBD1. CDR1 SGHAT and CDR2 FQNNGV come from the germline V gene. The V gene end was trimmed by 6 bases and the J gene end by 7 bases; junction bases not matched to a gene: 4. The CDR3 runs to 12 residues. In nucleotides, the CDR3 is TGTGCCAGCAGTCCCAGGGGGCCTGGCTACACCTTC. Protein sequence: CASSPRGPGYTF.

This CDR3 reads CASSQEAGWADTQYF. CDR3 in DNA: TGTGCCAGCAGCCAAGAGGCAGGGTGGGCAGATACGCAGTATTTT. The rearrangement links TRBV14 to TRBJ2-3; the D gene is possibly TRBD1 (5 bases). This CDR3 contains 15 residues. Looked up from germline, CDR1 is SGHDN and CDR2 is FVKESK. Trimming stripped 0 bases from V and 4 bases from J, with 11 bases between.